This passage covers 11 T cell receptor beta chains from one sample sequenced in a study of blood T cell repertoires in COVID-19. TCRdb's table, derived via immunoSEQ multiplex PCR, lists solely in-frame clones and lacks some. This sample carries about 170,000 clones, over 65% of them seen once, and the ten largest clones take 4.4%. Source material: PBMCs or T cells enriched from blood (not recorded which). All receptors come from a woman in her fifties or sixties who had recovered from COVID-19.

The chain uses TRBV5-4 and TRBJ2-7; D is perhaps TRBD1 (6 bases). This CDR3 has 13 amino acids. Germline V gene lookup returns CDR1 SGHNT and CDR2 YYREEE (reference sequence). Trimming shortened V by 3 bases and J by 1 base, and 8 bases separated the two germline ends. As DNA, the CDR3 is TGTGCCAGCAGCTCAGACAGGTCCTACGAGCAGTACGTC. It specifies CASSSDRSYEQYV.

This chain links TRBV3-1 (or the pseudogene TRBV3-2) with TRBJ2-5; no clear D. The CDR3 length is 15 residues. Trimming removed 1 base at V and 1 base at J, with 10 bases between. The germline gives CDR1 LGHDT, CDR2 YNNKEL (reference sequence). CDR3 protein: CASSQGASFQETQYF. CDR3 DNA: TGTGCCAGCAGCCAAGGGGCATCGTTCCAAGAGACCCAGTACTTC.

The V call is TRBV19, the J call TRBJ2-3, with D possibly TRBD2 on 6 matching bases. V was cut by 1 base and J by 3 bases, with 11 bases left in between. Per germline, CDR1 LNHDA and CDR2 SQIVND (reference sequence). CDR3 length: 15 amino acids. CDR3 coding DNA: TGTGCCAGTAGTATAGGTTGGGGGGAAACAGATACGCAGTATTTT. Protein: CASSIGWGETDTQYF.

The rearrangement joins TRBV9 to TRBJ1-4; TRBD1 aligns across 7 bases. Germline CDR1 is SGDLS and CDR2 is YYNGEE. The CDR3 has 15 amino acids. The J segment lost 3 bases and the V segment lost 2 bases, leaving 4 bases of the junction unmatched. This CDR3 reads CASSVRGLPNEKLFF. In DNA, the CDR3 is TGTGCCAGCAGCGTCAGGGGGTTGCCTAATGAAAAACTGTTTTTT.

There are a few counts of this clone. The V gene is TRBV7-8, the J gene TRBJ1-2, with D unresolved. The CDR3 runs 13 residues. CDR1 is SGHVS and CDR2 is FQNEAQ in the germline V gene. The V gene lost 6 bases and the J gene lost 5 bases, with 13 bases spanning the gap. The CDR3 sequence is CASSRRREYGYTF. In nucleotides, the CDR3 is TGTGCCAGCAGTAGACGGAGAGAATATGGCTACACCTTC.

This chain uses TRBV9 with TRBJ2-5; 7 positions match TRBD1. Germline loops: CDR1 SGDLS, CDR2 YYNGEE. With 2 bases clipped from V and 3 bases from J, the junction kept 1 base outside the gene matches. The CDR3 sequence is 13 residues long. CDR3: CASSVTGKETQYF. DNA of the CDR3: TGTGCCAGCAGCGTGACAGGGAAAGAGACCCAGTACTTC.

The chain uses TRBV27 and TRBJ1-2; a possible D gene is TRBD1 (6 bases). V shed 4 bases and J shed 4 bases, with 10 bases lying between them. CDR3 length: 13 residues. Per the germline V gene, CDR1 is MNHEY and CDR2 is SMNVEV (reference sequence). CDR3 residues: CASSSQGPYGYTF. CDR3 coding DNA: TGTGCCAGCAGTTCCCAGGGGCCCTATGGCTACACCTTC.

The genes are TRBV12-3 or TRBV12-4 and TRBJ1-2; D unclear. The CDR3 contains 11 residues. V lost 1 base and J lost 8, with 5 bases in between. This CDR3 reads CASSLDIGYTF. The CDR3 nucleotides are TGTGCCAGCAGTTTAGATATAGGCTACACCTTC.

This sequence joins TRBV14 and TRBJ2-5; 12 positions match TRBD2. The junction had 7 bases not matched to a gene; V was cut back by 6 bases and J by 5 bases. There are 15 residues in the CDR3. The germline gives CDR1 SGHDN, CDR2 FVKESK. The CDR3 reads CASSNELAGGETQYF. DNA for the CDR3: TGTGCCAGCAGTAACGAACTAGCGGGAGGTGAGACCCAGTACTTC.

The DNA of the CDR3 is TGTGCCAGCAGGGATCCACAGGGGGGAAAAGAGACCCAGTACTTC. Its protein product is CASRDPQGGKETQYF. V is TRBV6-5 and J is TRBJ2-5; 8 nucleotides line up with TRBD1. Germline CDR1 MNHEY, CDR2 SVGAGI. This CDR3 comprises 15 residues. The junction had 9 bases not matched to a gene; V was cut back by 6 bases and J by 3 bases.

V and J are TRBV28 and TRBJ1-2; D remains ambiguous. The CDR3 is made up of 12 amino acids. With 6 bases removed from V and 5 bases from J, the gap between germline ends came to 10 bases. Looked up from germline, CDR1 is MDHEN and CDR2 is SYDVKM. The CDR3 spells CASSPRSYGYTF. The DNA for the CDR3 is TGTGCCAGCAGCCCTAGGTCGTATGGCTACACCTTC.